A selection of T cell receptor beta chains follows, all from one sample in a study of blood T cell repertoires in COVID-19. Profiling relied on immunoSEQ multiplex PCR, and the TCRdb table lists in-frame clones only, not all of them. The table has some 290,000 clones, around nine tenths seen once. Sequenced sample: peripheral blood. Source of these receptors: a woman aged 25 to 39 with COVID-19, enrolled during active disease. The CDR3 runs from the conserved cysteine through the conserved F or W. D genes are given only for firm matches. Clone sizes are given selectively: once, few, many, or a class where the clone is expanded.

D gene: -; V gene: TRBV5-1; clone size: -; J gene: TRBJ1-1; CDR3 DNA: TGCGCCAGCAGCCCGATAGTAGATATCACTGAAGCTTTCTTT; CDR3 protein: CASSPIVDITEAFF
D gene: TRBD2; V gene: TRBV7-8; clone size: -; J gene: TRBJ2-7; CDR3 DNA: TGTGCCAGCAGCCCCGGGACTAGCCCCCACGAGCAGTACTTC; CDR3 protein: CASSPGTSPHEQYF
D gene: -; V gene: TRBV2; clone size: -; J gene: TRBJ1-1; CDR3 DNA: TGTGCCAGCAGTGAAGCAGGGGGAGCTTTCTTT; CDR3 protein: CASSEAGGAFF
D gene: TRBD1; V gene: TRBV28; clone size: -; J gene: TRBJ1-5; CDR3 DNA: TGTGCCAGCAGTTTTACAGGGGCATATAGCAATCAGCCCCAGCATTTT; CDR3 protein: CASSFTGAYSNQPQHF
D gene: -; V gene: TRBV5-6; clone size: few; J gene: TRBJ2-2; CDR3 DNA: TGTGCCAGCAGCTTACCCCAGTCCCGGGAGCTGTTTTTT; CDR3 protein: CASSLPQSRELFF
D gene: -; V gene: TRBV11-3; clone size: -; J gene: TRBJ2-2; CDR3 DNA: TGTGCCAGCAGCCCGGGAGCCGACACCGGGGAGCTGTTTTTT; CDR3 protein: CASSPGADTGELFF
D gene: -; V gene: TRBV6-5; clone size: once; J gene: TRBJ2-1; CDR3 DNA: TGTGCCAGCAGTTACTCCGGGAGCCCCAGTGAGCAGTTCTTC; CDR3 protein: CASSYSGSPSEQFF
D gene: TRBD1; V gene: TRBV19; clone size: -; J gene: TRBJ1-2; CDR3 DNA: TGTGCCAGTAGAGACAAATGGGGGACAGGGGACTATGGCTACACCTTC; CDR3 protein: CASRDKWGTGDYGYTF
D gene: -; V gene: TRBV28; clone size: -; J gene: TRBJ2-3; CDR3 DNA: TGTGCCAGCAGTTTAGTAGAGAGAAGCACAGATACGCAGTATTTT; CDR3 protein: CASSLVERSTDTQYF
D gene: -; V gene: TRBV9; clone size: -; J gene: TRBJ1-6; CDR3 DNA: TGTGCCAGCAGCGTAGGGACAGACAATTCACCCCTCCACTTT; CDR3 protein: CASSVGTDNSPLHF
D gene: -; V gene: TRBV6-5; clone size: -; J gene: TRBJ2-7; CDR3 DNA: TGTGCCAGCAGTTACTCGCCGACTGACTACGAGCAGTACTTC; CDR3 protein: CASSYSPTDYEQYF
D gene: -; V gene: TRBV10-3; clone size: few; J gene: TRBJ1-3; CDR3 DNA: TGTGCCATCAGTGAGCGGCAGGAATACTCTGGAAACACCATATATTTT; CDR3 protein: CAISERQEYSGNTIYF
D gene: -; V gene: TRBV9; clone size: once; J gene: TRBJ1-1; CDR3 DNA: TGTGCCAGCAGCGTAAACCCCCGACCCGGAGGGGAAGCTTTCTTT; CDR3 protein: CASSVNPRPGGEAFF
D gene: -; V gene: TRBV9; clone size: few; J gene: TRBJ2-7; CDR3 DNA: TGTGCCAGCAGCGTTGACACCTCATTCTCCTACGAGCAGTACTTC; CDR3 protein: CASSVDTSFSYEQYF
D gene: -; V gene: TRBV6-5; clone size: few; J gene: TRBJ1-6; CDR3 DNA: TGTGCCAGCAGTTATTCGTCCCGTTCACCCCTCCACTTT; CDR3 protein: CASSYSSRSPLHF
D gene: TRBD1; V gene: TRBV3-1/TRBV3-2; clone size: few; J gene: TRBJ1-2; CDR3 DNA: TGTGCCAGCAGCCAAGAGTGGACAGGCAGTAACTATGGCTACACCTTC; CDR3 protein: CASSQEWTGSNYGYTF
D gene: -; V gene: TRBV18; clone size: few; J gene: TRBJ1-2; CDR3 DNA: TGTGCCAGCTCACCCGGACGGGGAAGAGGCTATGGCTACACCTTC; CDR3 protein: CASSPGRGRGYGYTF
D gene: TRBD1; V gene: TRBV9; clone size: few; J gene: TRBJ2-7; CDR3 DNA: TGTGCCAGCAGCGTAGGGACAGGACTCTACGAGCAGTACTTC; CDR3 protein: CASSVGTGLYEQYF
D gene: -; V gene: TRBV6-2/TRBV6-3; clone size: -; J gene: TRBJ2-7; CDR3 DNA: TGTGCCAGCAGTTATGTCGGTCGCGAACAGTACTTC; CDR3 protein: CASSYVGREQYF
D gene: TRBD1; V gene: TRBV7-2; clone size: -; J gene: TRBJ1-5; CDR3 DNA: TGTGCCAGCAGCCCCCGACAGGGTGGCAATCAGCCCCAGCATTTT; CDR3 protein: CASSPRQGGNQPQHF
D gene: TRBD2; V gene: TRBV5-1; clone size: -; J gene: TRBJ2-1; CDR3 DNA: TGCGCCAGCAGCTTGAACCCGACTAGCGGGTTCAGTGAGCAGTTCTTC; CDR3 protein: CASSLNPTSGFSEQFF
D gene: TRBD1; V gene: TRBV24-1; clone size: -; J gene: TRBJ2-2; CDR3 DNA: TGTGCCACCGGAGGACAGGGGTCTAACACCGGGGAGCTGTTTTTT; CDR3 protein: CATGGQGSNTGELFF
D gene: -; V gene: TRBV7-9; clone size: -; J gene: TRBJ2-2; CDR3 DNA: TGTGCCAGCAGCTTAGGACAGGCGAACACCGGGGAGCTGTTTTTT; CDR3 protein: CASSLGQANTGELFF
D gene: -; V gene: TRBV29-1; clone size: -; J gene: TRBJ2-2; CDR3 DNA: TGCAGCGTCCCGGACAGCCGGGGCGGGGAGCTGTTTTTT; CDR3 protein: CSVPDSRGGELFF
D gene: -; V gene: TRBV18; clone size: -; J gene: TRBJ2-3; CDR3 DNA: TGTGCCAGCTCACCACCAAATGGCGATACGCAGTATTTT; CDR3 protein: CASSPPNGDTQYF
D gene: -; V gene: TRBV19; clone size: -; J gene: TRBJ2-4; CDR3 DNA: TGTGCCAGTACAGGGGCTACACTTTACGCCAAAAACATTCAGTACTTC; CDR3 protein: CASTGATLYAKNIQYF
D gene: TRBD1; V gene: TRBV6-5; clone size: few; J gene: TRBJ1-2; CDR3 DNA: TGTGCCAGCAGGGACCCACAGGGGGCGAGAGGCTACACCTTC; CDR3 protein: CASRDPQGARGYTF
D gene: TRBD1; V gene: TRBV7-3; clone size: -; J gene: TRBJ2-7; CDR3 DNA: TGTGCCAGCAGCTTCTTGACCCGGGGACAGGAAAGGGGAGACGAGCAGTACTTC; CDR3 protein: CASSFLTRGQERGDEQYF
D gene: TRBD2; V gene: TRBV4-1; clone size: -; J gene: TRBJ2-2; CDR3 DNA: TGCGCCAGCAGCCAAGACCCCACTAGCGGGTTGACCGGGGAGCTGTTTTTT; CDR3 protein: CASSQDPTSGLTGELFF
D gene: TRBD2; V gene: TRBV2; clone size: once; J gene: TRBJ2-7; CDR3 DNA: TGTGCCAGCAGTTTACTAGCGGTGGAGTCGTACTTC; CDR3 protein: CASSLLAVESYF
D gene: -; V gene: TRBV24-1; clone size: -; J gene: TRBJ2-2; CDR3 DNA: TGTGCCACCAGCGCCGGGGGTTCCGGGGAGCTGTTTTTT; CDR3 protein: CATSAGGSGELFF
D gene: -; V gene: TRBV28; clone size: -; J gene: TRBJ2-2; CDR3 DNA: TGTGCCAGCAGTTACCCCGCGGTGGCGGGAAACATCTGGGACACCGGGGAGCTGTTTTTT; CDR3 protein: CASSYPAVAGNIWDTGELFF
D gene: TRBD2; V gene: TRBV28; clone size: -; J gene: TRBJ2-7; CDR3 DNA: TGTGCCAGCAGTCCTACTAGCGGGAGGGCCCGGTCCTACGAGCAGTACTTC; CDR3 protein: CASSPTSGRARSYEQYF
D gene: -; V gene: TRBV24-1; clone size: -; J gene: TRBJ2-3; CDR3 DNA: TGTGCCACCAGTGATACCCGTAAGCCAGATACGCAGTATTTT; CDR3 protein: CATSDTRKPDTQYF
D gene: TRBD1; V gene: TRBV28; clone size: -; J gene: TRBJ2-5; CDR3 DNA: TGTGCCAGCAAATTGTGGGACAGGAGGGAGACCCAGTACTTC; CDR3 protein: CASKLWDRRETQYF
D gene: -; V gene: TRBV30; clone size: -; J gene: TRBJ1-1; CDR3 DNA: TGTGCCTGGAGTGTACTAGGGCAGGCGGCAGCTTTCTTT; CDR3 protein: CAWSVLGQAAAFF
D gene: TRBD2; V gene: TRBV7-2; clone size: -; J gene: TRBJ2-3; CDR3 DNA: TGTGCCAGCAGCTCCCGACTAGCGGGAGGGCGAGATACGCAGTATTTT; CDR3 protein: CASSSRLAGGRDTQYF
D gene: TRBD1; V gene: TRBV9; clone size: -; J gene: TRBJ1-3; CDR3 DNA: TGTGCCAGCAGCCCAGTGGGCAGGGGGTTCGGCAACACCATATATTTT; CDR3 protein: CASSPVGRGFGNTIYF
D gene: -; V gene: TRBV28; clone size: once; J gene: TRBJ1-5; CDR3 DNA: TGTGCCAGCACCCCCGGGGTGCATCAGCCCCAGCATTTT; CDR3 protein: CASTPGVHQPQHF
D gene: TRBD2; V gene: TRBV19; clone size: -; J gene: TRBJ2-2; CDR3 DNA: TGTGCCAGTAGTATAGGGACTAGCATCGGGAAGCTGTTTTTT; CDR3 protein: CASSIGTSIGKLFF
D gene: -; V gene: TRBV30; clone size: -; J gene: TRBJ1-6; CDR3 DNA: TGTGCCTGGAGTGAGCAGGCCTATAATTCACCCCTCCACTTT; CDR3 protein: CAWSEQAYNSPLHF
D gene: -; V gene: TRBV18; clone size: -; J gene: TRBJ2-6; CDR3 DNA: TGTGCCAGCTCACCACTGAAGGGGACACCCGGCTCTGGGGCCAACGTCCTGACTTTC; CDR3 protein: CASSPLKGTPGSGANVLTF
D gene: -; V gene: TRBV6-5; clone size: -; J gene: TRBJ1-1; CDR3 DNA: TGTGCCAGCAGTCTTACGGGCACTGAAGCTTTCTTT; CDR3 protein: CASSLTGTEAFF
D gene: -; V gene: TRBV3-1/TRBV3-2; clone size: -; J gene: TRBJ2-5; CDR3 DNA: TGTGCCAGCAGCCAAGATGCGGCGCCGGCCCAGTACTTC; CDR3 protein: CASSQDAAPAQYF
D gene: TRBD1; V gene: TRBV19; clone size: -; J gene: TRBJ2-7; CDR3 DNA: TGTGCCAGTAGTATAGTAAGGGGGCCCTCCTACGAGCAGTACTTC; CDR3 protein: CASSIVRGPSYEQYF
D gene: -; V gene: TRBV10-3; clone size: -; J gene: TRBJ1-2; CDR3 DNA: TGTGCCATCAGTGTGCCCAGGGGCGATGGCTACACCTTC; CDR3 protein: CAISVPRGDGYTF
D gene: TRBD2; V gene: TRBV7-2; clone size: -; J gene: TRBJ2-5; CDR3 DNA: TGTGCCAGCAGCTACCCGGGACTAACAAGACAAGAGACCCAGTACTTC; CDR3 protein: CASSYPGLTRQETQYF
D gene: -; V gene: TRBV30; clone size: -; J gene: TRBJ2-1; CDR3 DNA: TGTGCCTGGAGTGTGGAGACGTTGAATGAGCAGTTCTTC; CDR3 protein: CAWSVETLNEQFF
D gene: TRBD1; V gene: TRBV20-1; clone size: once; J gene: TRBJ1-2; CDR3 DNA: TGCAGTGCTAGTACAATGGGACAGGGGAACTATGGCTACACCTTC; CDR3 protein: CSASTMGQGNYGYTF
D gene: -; V gene: TRBV6-2/TRBV6-3; clone size: -; J gene: TRBJ1-5; CDR3 DNA: TGTGCCAGCAGTTACTCGAGTAGGGAGCATCAGCCCCAGCATTTT; CDR3 protein: CASSYSSREHQPQHF
D gene: -; V gene: TRBV4-2; clone size: -; J gene: TRBJ2-7; CDR3 DNA: TGTGCCAGCAGCTCAGCCTGGTCTCTTGGTAGCGTGTCCTCCTACGAGCAGTACTTC; CDR3 protein: CASSSAWSLGSVSSYEQYF
D gene: -; V gene: TRBV7-9; clone size: -; J gene: TRBJ2-1; CDR3 DNA: TGTGCCAGCAGCTTAGTCGAGGGAGAGGGCAATGAGCAGTTCTTC; CDR3 protein: CASSLVEGEGNEQFF
D gene: TRBD1; V gene: TRBV7-2; clone size: -; J gene: TRBJ1-6; CDR3 DNA: TGTGCCAGCAGCCGGGACAGGGGGAATAATTCACCCCTCCACTTT; CDR3 protein: CASSRDRGNNSPLHF
D gene: -; V gene: TRBV24-1; clone size: -; J gene: TRBJ2-1; CDR3 DNA: TGTGCCACCAGTGAGTACCCTGGGAGTGAGCAGTTCTTC; CDR3 protein: CATSEYPGSEQFF
D gene: TRBD2; V gene: TRBV6-2/TRBV6-3; clone size: -; J gene: TRBJ2-7; CDR3 DNA: TGTGCCAGCAGTGTGACTAGCGGGAGATTCGAGCAGTACTTC; CDR3 protein: CASSVTSGRFEQYF
D gene: -; V gene: TRBV21-1; clone size: -; J gene: TRBJ2-2; CDR3 DNA: TGTGCCAGCAGCAAAGACCGAAGTAGGAGCGGCAGGAACACCGGGGAGCTGTTTTTT; CDR3 protein: CASSKDRSRSGRNTGELFF
D gene: TRBD1; V gene: TRBV9; clone size: -; J gene: TRBJ2-5; CDR3 DNA: TGTGCCAGCAGCACCCGACAGGGGTCGGTGGAGACCCAGTACTTC; CDR3 protein: CASSTRQGSVETQYF
D gene: -; V gene: TRBV6-5; clone size: -; J gene: TRBJ2-7; CDR3 DNA: TGTGCCAGCAGGCCGGCCCGAGGAGGGTACGAGCAGTACTTC; CDR3 protein: CASRPARGGYEQYF
D gene: TRBD1; V gene: TRBV7-2; clone size: -; J gene: TRBJ2-5; CDR3 DNA: TGTGCCAGCAGCTTGAGGGGGCAGGACCAAGAGACCCAGTACTTC; CDR3 protein: CASSLRGQDQETQYF
D gene: TRBD2; V gene: TRBV5-4; clone size: -; J gene: TRBJ2-1; CDR3 DNA: TGTGCCAGCAGCTTTATAGCGGGGTCCGACAATGAGCAGTTCTTC; CDR3 protein: CASSFIAGSDNEQFF